The source of this TCR beta chain is a study of technical replicates of blood from a few donors. CDR3 size: 14 residues. From germline, CDR1 is LGHNA and CDR2 YSLEER. Trimming removed 2 bases from V and 0 bases from J, with 7 bases in between. This clone has only one observation. Other DNA variants within this sample encode the same CDR3. Using immunoSEQ multiplex PCR, the repertoire was profiled, and TCRdb retains in-frame clones only, with some absent. The sample includes tens of thousands of clones, just over 95% of them seen just once. The chain has TRBV4-3 and TRBJ1-1, with a tentative D call TRBD1 (5 bases). The material sequenced was T cells isolated from PBMCs. The clonotype originates from a human donor in good health. The DNA of the CDR3 is TGCGCCAGCAGCCAACAGGGCTTGAACACTGAAGCTTTCTTT. Translating it yields CASSQQGLNTEAFF.